This section outlines one TCR beta chain sequence together with its context. Its antigen is still unknown. The CDR3 is 13 amino acids. Trimming shortened V by 0 bases and J by 8 bases, and 10 bases separated the two germline ends. The germline CDR1 and CDR2 sequences are SEHNR and FQNEAQ (reference sequence). The data derive from a study of early T cells in non-severe SARS-CoV-2 infection. As for the study in general: Chains from this unsorted whole-blood bulk RNA could not be paired.

Study-level results: Reliance on VDJdb matching favored anti-spike CD8 responses; private and CD4 specificities were missed.

TCRdb reprocessed the 5' RACE reads via MiXCR and lists one record per CDR3 protein. This sample yields about 55,000 distinct CDR3 sequences, of which under 15% are seen a single time; around 1.4% belongs to the top ten. The TCR sequence derives from an adult who was a healthcare worker with PCR-confirmed SARS-CoV-2 infection or an uninfected control (not recorded which). V is TRBV7-9 and J is TRBJ1-1; D uncertain. Sequenced material: whole blood. CDR3 loop: CASSLASHSEAFF. The CDR3, as DNA: TGTGCCAGCAGCTTAGCGTCCCACAGCGAAGCTTTCTTT.